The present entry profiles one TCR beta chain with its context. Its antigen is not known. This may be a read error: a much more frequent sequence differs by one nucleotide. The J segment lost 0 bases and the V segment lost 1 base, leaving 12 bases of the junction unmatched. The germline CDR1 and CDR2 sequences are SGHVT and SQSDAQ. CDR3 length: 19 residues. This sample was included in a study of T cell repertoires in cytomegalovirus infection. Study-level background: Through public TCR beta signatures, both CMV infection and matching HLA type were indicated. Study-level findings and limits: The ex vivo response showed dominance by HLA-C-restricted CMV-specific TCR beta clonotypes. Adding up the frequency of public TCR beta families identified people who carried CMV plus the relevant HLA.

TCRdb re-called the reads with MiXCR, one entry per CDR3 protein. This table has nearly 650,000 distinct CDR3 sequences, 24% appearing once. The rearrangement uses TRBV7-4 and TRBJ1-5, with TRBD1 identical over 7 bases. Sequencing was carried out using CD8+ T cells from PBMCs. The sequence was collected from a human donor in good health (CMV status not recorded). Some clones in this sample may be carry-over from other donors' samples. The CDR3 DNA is TGTGCCAGCAGCTTAGTGGGGGGGACAGAAAAGTATAGCAATCAGCCCCAGCATTTT. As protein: CASSLVGGTEKYSNQPQHF. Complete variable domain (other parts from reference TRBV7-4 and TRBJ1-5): GAGVSQSPRYKVAKRGRDVALRCDSISGHVTLYWYRQTLGQGSEVLTYSQSDAQRDKSGRPSGRFSAERPERSVSTLKIQRTEQGDSAVYLCASSLVGGTEKYSNQPQHFGDGTRLSIL.